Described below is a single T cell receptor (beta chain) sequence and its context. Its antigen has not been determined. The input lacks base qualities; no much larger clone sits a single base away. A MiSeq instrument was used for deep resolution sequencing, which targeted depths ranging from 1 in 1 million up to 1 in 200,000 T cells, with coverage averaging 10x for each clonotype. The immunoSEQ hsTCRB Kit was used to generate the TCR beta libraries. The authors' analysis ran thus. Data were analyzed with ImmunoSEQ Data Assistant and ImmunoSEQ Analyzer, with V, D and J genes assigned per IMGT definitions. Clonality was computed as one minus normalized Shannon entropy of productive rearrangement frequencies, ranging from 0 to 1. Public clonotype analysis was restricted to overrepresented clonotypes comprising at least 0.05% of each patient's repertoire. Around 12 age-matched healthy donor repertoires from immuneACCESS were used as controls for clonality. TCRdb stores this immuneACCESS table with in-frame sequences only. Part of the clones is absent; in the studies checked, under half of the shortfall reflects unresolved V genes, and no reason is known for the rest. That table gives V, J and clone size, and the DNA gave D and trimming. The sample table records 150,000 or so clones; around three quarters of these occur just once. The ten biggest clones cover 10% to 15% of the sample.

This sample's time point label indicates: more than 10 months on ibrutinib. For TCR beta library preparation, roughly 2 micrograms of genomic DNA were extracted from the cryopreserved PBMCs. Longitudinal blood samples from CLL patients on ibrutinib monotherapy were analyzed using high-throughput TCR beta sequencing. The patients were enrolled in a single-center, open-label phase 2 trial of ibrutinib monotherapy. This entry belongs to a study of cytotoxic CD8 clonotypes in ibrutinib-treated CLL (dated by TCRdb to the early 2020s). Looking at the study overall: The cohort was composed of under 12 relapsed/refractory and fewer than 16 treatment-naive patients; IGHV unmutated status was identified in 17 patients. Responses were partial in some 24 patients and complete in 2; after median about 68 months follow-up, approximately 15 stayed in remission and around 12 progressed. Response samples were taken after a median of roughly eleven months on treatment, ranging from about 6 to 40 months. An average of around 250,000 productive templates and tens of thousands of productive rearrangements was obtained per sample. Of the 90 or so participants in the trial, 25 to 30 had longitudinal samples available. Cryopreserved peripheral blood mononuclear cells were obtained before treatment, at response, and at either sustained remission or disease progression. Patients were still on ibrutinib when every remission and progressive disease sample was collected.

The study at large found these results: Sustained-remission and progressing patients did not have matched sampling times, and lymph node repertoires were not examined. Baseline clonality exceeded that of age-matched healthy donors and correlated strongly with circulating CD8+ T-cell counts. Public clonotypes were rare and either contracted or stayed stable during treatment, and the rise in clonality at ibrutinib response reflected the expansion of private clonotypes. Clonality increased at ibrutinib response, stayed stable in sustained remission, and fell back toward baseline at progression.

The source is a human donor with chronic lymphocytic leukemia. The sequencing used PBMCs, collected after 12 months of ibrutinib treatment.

Here the CDR3 is given as CASSISRGHTGELFF. Read as DNA, the sequence is TGTGCCAGTAGTATTTCACGGGGGCACACCGGGGAGCTGTTTTTT. The sequence links TRBV19 to TRBJ2-2; the D gene assignment is perhaps TRBD1 or TRBD2, with each matching 6 bases. Taken from the germline V gene (reference sequence), the CDR1 and CDR2 loops are LNHDA and SQIVND. The CDR3 numbers 15 residues from cysteine through phenylalanine. Here the CDR3 DNA is all that survives: 45 bases in frame from base 1. V is pared back by 3 bases and J by 3 bases, with 11 bases lying between the germline termini. Reference TRBV19 and TRBJ2-2 proteins supply the regions before and after the CDR3; the full variable domain is: DGGITQSPKYLFRKEGQNVTLSCEQNLNHDAMYWYRQDPGQGLRLIYYSQIVNDFQKGDIAEGYSVSREKKESFPLTVTSAQKNPTAFYLCASSISRGHTGELFFGEGSRLTVL.